This T cell receptor beta chain was profiled in a study of CD8+ T cells in alopecia areata. Study results and limitations: Compared with mice, patients displayed less clear TCR sharing, possibly for HLA-related reasons. Higher clonality was seen in lesional scalp than in normal scalp, especially in alopecia totalis/universalis.

Four or five patients' CD4+ populations were sorted into CD25+CD127- cells. Germline V gene lookup returns CDR1 SQVTM and CDR2 ANQGSEA. The CDR3 totals 13 residues. Trimming cost V 4 bases and J 0 bases, with 7 bases left between them. For this clone: Its cognate antigen is unknown.

After isolation, RNA underwent reverse transcription to generate cDNA as the sequencing template. TCRdb's table, derived via immunoSEQ multiplex PCR, lists solely in-frame clones and lacks some. This sample has tens of thousands of clones, with roughly 60% found just once. This TCR came from a human donor with alopecia areata. The J gene is TRBJ1-3, the V gene TRBV29-1, with D uncertain. The specimen sequenced was CD4+ Tregs sorted from blood. DNA for the CDR3: TGCAGCGTTGGGGAGAGCTCTGGAAACACCATATATTTT. This encodes CSVGESSGNTIYF. Using reference TRBV29-1 and TRBJ1-3 for the parts outside the CDR3, the full variable domain is SAVISQKPSRDICQRGTSLTIQCQVDSQVTMMFWYRQQPGQSLTLIATANQGSEATYESGFVIDKFPISRPNLTFSTLTVSNMSPEDSSIYLCSVGESSGNTIYFGEGSWLTVV.